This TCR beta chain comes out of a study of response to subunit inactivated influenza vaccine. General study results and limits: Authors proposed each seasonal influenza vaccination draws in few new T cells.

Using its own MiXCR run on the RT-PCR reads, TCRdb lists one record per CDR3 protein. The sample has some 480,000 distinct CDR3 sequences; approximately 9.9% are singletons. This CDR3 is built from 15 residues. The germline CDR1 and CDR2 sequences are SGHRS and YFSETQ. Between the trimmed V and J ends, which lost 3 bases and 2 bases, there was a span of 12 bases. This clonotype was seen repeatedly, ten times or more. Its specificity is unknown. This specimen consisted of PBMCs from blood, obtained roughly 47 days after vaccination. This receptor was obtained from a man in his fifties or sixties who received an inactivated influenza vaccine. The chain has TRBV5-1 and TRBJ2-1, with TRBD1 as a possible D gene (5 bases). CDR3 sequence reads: CASSSDSLPYNEQFF. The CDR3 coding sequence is TGCGCCAGCAGCTCCGACAGCCTTCCCTACAATGAGCAGTTCTTC.